This T cell receptor beta chain was sequenced during a study of CD8+CD57+ T cells in acquired aplastic anemia. Genomic DNA served as template for TCR beta VDJ and CDR3 profiling. In TCRdb, the reads were re-called with MiXCR into one record per CDR3 protein. The repertoire includes 210,000 or so distinct CDR3 sequences, almost 50% of them detected once, and 20% sits in the top ten. Germline V gene data show CDR1 as SGHTA and CDR2 as FQGTGA. The junction had 6 bases not matched to a gene; V was cut back by 3 bases and J by 3 bases. This CDR3 has 15 residues. This clonotype was seen ten or more times. Its antigen is not known. Selection for sequencing was limited to patients who had shown CD8+CD57+ cell expansion by flow cytometry. With no exception, the patients had severe acquired aplastic anemia. Prior therapy had not been administered to any patient at the time of blood sampling. Whole-study results and caveats: Patients and controls had in common approximately 29 CD8+ CDR3 sequences.

Sequenced material: sorted CD4+, CD8+, or CD8+CD57+ T cells (not recorded which) from PBMCs. V is TRBV7-3 and J is TRBJ2-3, with 7 bases aligning to TRBD2. The receptor was derived from a human donor with aplastic anemia. The CDR3 loop reads CASSFETSRTDTQYF. For the CDR3, the DNA is TGTGCCAGCAGCTTTGAGACTAGCAGAACAGATACGCAGTATTTT.